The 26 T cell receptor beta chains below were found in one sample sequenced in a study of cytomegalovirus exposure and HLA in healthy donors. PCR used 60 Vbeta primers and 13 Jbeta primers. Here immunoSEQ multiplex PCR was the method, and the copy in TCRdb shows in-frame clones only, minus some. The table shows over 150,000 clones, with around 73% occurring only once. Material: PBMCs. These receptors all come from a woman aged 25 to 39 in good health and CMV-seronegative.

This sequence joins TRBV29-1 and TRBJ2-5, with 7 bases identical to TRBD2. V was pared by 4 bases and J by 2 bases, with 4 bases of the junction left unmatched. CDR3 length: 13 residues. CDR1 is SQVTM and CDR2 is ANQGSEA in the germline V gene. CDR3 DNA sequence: TGCAGCGTTGGTTGGCGGGGGCAAGAGACCCAGTACTTC. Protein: CSVGWRGQETQYF.

CDR3 loop: CASSPRTGEGRKLFF. The CDR3 DNA follows: TGTGCCAGCAGCCCCCGGACAGGGGAGGGTCGAAAACTGTTTTTT. V usage is TRBV7-2 and J usage is TRBJ1-4; 9 bases are a match to TRBD1. V trimming: 5 bases; J trimming: 10 bases; junction bases outside the gene matches: 11. Germline CDR1 SGHTA, CDR2 FQGNSA. This CDR3 has 15 residues.

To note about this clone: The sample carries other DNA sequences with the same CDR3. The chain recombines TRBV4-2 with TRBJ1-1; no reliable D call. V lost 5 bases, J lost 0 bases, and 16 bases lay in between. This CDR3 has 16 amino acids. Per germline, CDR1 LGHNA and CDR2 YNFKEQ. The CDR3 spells CASSYETGVMNTEAFF. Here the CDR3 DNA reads TGTGCCAGCAGCTACGAAACGGGAGTAATGAACACTGAAGCTTTCTTT.

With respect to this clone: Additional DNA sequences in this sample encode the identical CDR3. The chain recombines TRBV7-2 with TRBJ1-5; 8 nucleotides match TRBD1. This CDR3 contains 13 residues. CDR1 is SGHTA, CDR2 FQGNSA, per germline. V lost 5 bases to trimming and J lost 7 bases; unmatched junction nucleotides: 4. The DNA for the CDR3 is TGTGCCAGCAGCCTCGACAGGGGCCAGCCCCAGCATTTT. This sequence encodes CASSLDRGQPQHF.

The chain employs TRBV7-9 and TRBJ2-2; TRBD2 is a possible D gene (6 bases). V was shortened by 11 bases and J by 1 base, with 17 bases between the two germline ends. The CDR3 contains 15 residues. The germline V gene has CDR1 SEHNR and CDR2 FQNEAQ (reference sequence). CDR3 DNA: TGTGCCTGGCTTTGGTCGCGGGGGAACACCGGGGAGCTGTTTTTT. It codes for CAWLWSRGNTGELFF.

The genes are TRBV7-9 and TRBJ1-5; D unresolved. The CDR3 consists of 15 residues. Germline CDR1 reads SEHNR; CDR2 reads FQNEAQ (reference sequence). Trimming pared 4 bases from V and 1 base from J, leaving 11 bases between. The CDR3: CASSSTSGSNQPQHF. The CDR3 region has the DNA TGTGCCAGCAGCTCGACCTCGGGGAGCAATCAGCCCCAGCATTTT.

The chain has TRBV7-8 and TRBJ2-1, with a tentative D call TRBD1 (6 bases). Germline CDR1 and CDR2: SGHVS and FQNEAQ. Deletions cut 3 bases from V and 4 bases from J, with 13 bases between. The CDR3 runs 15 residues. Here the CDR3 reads CASSLYRVSYNEQFF. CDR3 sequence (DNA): TGTGCCAGCAGCTTGTACAGGGTTTCTTACAATGAGCAGTTCTTC. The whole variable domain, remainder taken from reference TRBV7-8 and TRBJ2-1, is GAGVSQSPRYKVAKRGQDVALRCDPISGHVSLFWYQQALGQGPEFLTYFQNEAQLDKSGLPSDRFFAERPEGSVSTLKIQRTQQEDSAVYLCASSLYRVSYNEQFFGPGTRLTVL.

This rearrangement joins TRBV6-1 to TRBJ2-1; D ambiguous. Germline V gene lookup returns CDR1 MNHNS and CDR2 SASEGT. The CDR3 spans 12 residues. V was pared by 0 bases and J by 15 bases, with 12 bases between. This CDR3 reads CASSEAPEFGFF. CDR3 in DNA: TGTGCCAGCAGTGAAGCGCCGGAGTTCGGGTTCTTC.

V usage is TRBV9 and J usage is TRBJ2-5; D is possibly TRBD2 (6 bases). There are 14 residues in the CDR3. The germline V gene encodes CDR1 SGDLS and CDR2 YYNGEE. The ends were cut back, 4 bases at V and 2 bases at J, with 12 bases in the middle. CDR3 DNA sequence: TGTGCCAGCAGCCCGAGGGGAGGTCAAGAGACCCAGTACTTC. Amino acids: CASSPRGGQETQYF.

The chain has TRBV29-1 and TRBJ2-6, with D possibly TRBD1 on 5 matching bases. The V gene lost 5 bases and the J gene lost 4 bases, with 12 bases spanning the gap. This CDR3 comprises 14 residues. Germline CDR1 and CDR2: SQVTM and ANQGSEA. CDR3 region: CSVPRAPGANVLTF. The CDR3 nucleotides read TGCAGCGTTCCCAGGGCCCCCGGGGCCAACGTCCTGACTTTC.

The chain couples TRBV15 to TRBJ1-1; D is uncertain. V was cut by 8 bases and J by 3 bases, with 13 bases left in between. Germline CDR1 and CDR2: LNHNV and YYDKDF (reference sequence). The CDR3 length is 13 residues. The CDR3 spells CATSQIRYTEAFF. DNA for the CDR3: TGTGCCACCTCACAGATAAGATACACTGAAGCTTTCTTT.

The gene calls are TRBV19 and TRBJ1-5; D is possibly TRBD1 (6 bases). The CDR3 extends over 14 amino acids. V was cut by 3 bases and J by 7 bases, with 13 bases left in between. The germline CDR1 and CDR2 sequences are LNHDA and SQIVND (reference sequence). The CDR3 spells CASSITGYRQPQHF. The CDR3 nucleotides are TGTGCCAGTAGTATTACAGGGTATCGACAGCCCCAGCATTTT.

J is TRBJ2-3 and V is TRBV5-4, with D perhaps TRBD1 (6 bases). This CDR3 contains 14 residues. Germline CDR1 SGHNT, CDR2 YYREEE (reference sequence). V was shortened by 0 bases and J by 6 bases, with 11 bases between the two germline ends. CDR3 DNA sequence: TGTGCCAGCAGCTTGGTTGGGGGCGGGGATACGCAGTATTTT. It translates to CASSLVGGGDTQYF.

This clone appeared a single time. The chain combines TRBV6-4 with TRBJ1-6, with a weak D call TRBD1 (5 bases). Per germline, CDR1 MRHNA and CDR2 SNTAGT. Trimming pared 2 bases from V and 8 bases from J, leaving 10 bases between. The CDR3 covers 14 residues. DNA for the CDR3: TGTGCCAGCAGTGACGGCAGGGATCATTCACCCCTCCACTTT. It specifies CASSDGRDHSPLHF.

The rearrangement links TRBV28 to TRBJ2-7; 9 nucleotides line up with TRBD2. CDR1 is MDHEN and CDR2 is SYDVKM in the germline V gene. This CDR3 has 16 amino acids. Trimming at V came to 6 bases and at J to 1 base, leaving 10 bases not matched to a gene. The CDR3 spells CASRNPGTSPSYEQYF. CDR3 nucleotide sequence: TGTGCCAGCAGGAACCCTGGGACTAGCCCTTCCTACGAGCAGTACTTC.

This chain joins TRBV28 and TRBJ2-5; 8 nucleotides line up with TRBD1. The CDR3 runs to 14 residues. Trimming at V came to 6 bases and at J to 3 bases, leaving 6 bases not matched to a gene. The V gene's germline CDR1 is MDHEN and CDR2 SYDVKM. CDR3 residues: CASSSDRGEETQYF. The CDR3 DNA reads TGTGCCAGCAGCTCTGACAGGGGTGAAGAGACCCAGTACTTC.

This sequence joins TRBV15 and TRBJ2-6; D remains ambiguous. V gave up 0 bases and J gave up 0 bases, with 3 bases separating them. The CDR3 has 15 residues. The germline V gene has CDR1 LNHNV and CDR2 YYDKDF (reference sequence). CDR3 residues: CATSRDISGANVLTF. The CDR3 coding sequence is TGTGCCACCAGCAGAGATATCTCTGGGGCCAACGTCCTGACTTTC.

CDR3 residues: CASSLESSAGGQSGTGDTQYF. CDR3 sequence (DNA): TGCGCCAGCAGCTTGGAGTCCTCAGCGGGAGGACAATCAGGGACCGGAGATACGCAGTATTTT. The rearrangement uses TRBV5-1 and TRBJ2-3, with TRBD2 matching over 9 bases. The CDR3 loop spans 21 amino acids. V shed 0 bases, J shed 5 bases, and the junction held 22 bases outside the gene matches. The germline gives CDR1 SGHRS, CDR2 YFSETQ.

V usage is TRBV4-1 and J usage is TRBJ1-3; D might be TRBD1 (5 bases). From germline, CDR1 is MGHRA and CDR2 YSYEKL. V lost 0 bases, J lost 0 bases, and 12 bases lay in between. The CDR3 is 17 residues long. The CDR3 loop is CASSQDKAGGSGNTIYF. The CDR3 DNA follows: TGCGCCAGCAGCCAAGATAAGGCGGGGGGCTCTGGAAACACCATATATTTT.

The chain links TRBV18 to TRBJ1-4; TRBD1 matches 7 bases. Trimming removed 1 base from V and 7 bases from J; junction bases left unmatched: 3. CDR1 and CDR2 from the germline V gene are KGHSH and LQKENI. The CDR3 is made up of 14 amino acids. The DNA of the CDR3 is TGTGCCAGCTCACCACAAGGGGGCCGTGAAAAACTGTTTTTT. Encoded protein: CASSPQGGREKLFF.

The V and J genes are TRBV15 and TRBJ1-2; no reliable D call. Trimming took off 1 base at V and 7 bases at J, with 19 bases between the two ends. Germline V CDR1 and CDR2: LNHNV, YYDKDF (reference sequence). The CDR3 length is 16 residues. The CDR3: CATSRGRGEPTAGYTF. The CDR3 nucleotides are TGTGCCACCAGCAGAGGGCGAGGAGAGCCCACGGCTGGCTACACCTTC.

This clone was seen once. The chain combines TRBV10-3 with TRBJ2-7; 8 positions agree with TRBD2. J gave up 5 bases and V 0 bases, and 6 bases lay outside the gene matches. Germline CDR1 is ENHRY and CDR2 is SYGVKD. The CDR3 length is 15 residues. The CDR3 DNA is TGTGCCATCAGTGAGTCGACTCGCGGGAGGAACGAGCAGTACTTC. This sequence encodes CAISESTRGRNEQYF.

CDR3 sequence reads: CAISDSPGGIGGYTF. The CDR3, as DNA: TGTGCCATCAGTGACTCCCCAGGGGGCATTGGCGGCTACACCTTC. The J gene is TRBJ1-2, the V gene TRBV10-3; 8 bases are shared with TRBD1. CDR1 and CDR2 from the germline V gene are ENHRY and SYGVKD. The length of the CDR3 is 15 residues. V lost 3 bases, J lost 8 bases, and 11 bases stayed unmatched.

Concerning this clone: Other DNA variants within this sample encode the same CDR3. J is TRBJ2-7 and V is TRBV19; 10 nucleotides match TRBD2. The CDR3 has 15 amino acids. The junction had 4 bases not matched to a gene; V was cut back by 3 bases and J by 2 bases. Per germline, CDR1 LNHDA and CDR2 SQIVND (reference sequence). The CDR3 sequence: CASSIGLAETYEQYF. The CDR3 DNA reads TGTGCCAGTAGTATCGGACTAGCGGAGACCTACGAGCAGTACTTC.

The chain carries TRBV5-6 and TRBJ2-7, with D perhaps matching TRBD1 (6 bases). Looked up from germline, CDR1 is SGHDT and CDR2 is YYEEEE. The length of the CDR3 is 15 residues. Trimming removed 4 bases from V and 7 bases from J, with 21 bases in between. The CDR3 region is CASSTLQDGTMEQYF. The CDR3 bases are TGTGCCAGCAGCACCCTACAAGACGGGACAATGGAGCAGTACTTC.

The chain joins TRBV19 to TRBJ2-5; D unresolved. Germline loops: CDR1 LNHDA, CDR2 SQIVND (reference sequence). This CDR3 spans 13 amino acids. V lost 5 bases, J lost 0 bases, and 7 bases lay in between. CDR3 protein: CASSPRYQETQYF. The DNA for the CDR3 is TGTGCCAGTAGTCCCCGGTACCAAGAGACCCAGTACTTC.